Shown below are 13 T cell receptor beta chains from a single sample sequenced in a study of cytomegalovirus exposure and HLA in healthy donors. The PCR used 60 Vbeta and 13 Jbeta primers. Here immunoSEQ multiplex PCR was the method, and the copy in TCRdb shows in-frame clones only, minus some. In the table there are 100,000 to 150,000 clones, roughly 75% of which are singletons. The sample was PBMCs. These receptors were obtained from a female donor in good health and CMV-seronegative.

This clone was observed a single time. V and J are TRBV6-5 and TRBJ1-1; D may be TRBD1 (6 bases). Germline V lookup: CDR1 MNHEY, CDR2 SVGAGI. This CDR3 region has 13 residues. V dropped 5 bases and J dropped 3 bases, with 10 bases sitting between them. CDR3 sequence reads: CASSNNRDTEAFF. The DNA for the CDR3 is TGTGCCAGCAGTAACAACAGGGACACTGAAGCTTTCTTT.

This clone appeared a single time. CDR3 amino acids: CASLTQGAGEQYF. In DNA, the CDR3 is TGTGCCAGCCTAACACAGGGGGCGGGCGAGCAGTACTTC. The rearrangement uses TRBV28 and TRBJ2-7; 9 positions agree with TRBD1. The CDR3 length is 13 residues. J was trimmed by 6 bases and V by 8 bases; bases with no gene match: 8. Looked up from germline, CDR1 is MDHEN and CDR2 is SYDVKM.

This sequence joins TRBV7-9 and TRBJ2-3; possibly TRBD2 for D (6 bases). Trimming took off 3 bases at V and 3 bases at J, with 13 bases between the two ends. The CDR3 has 15 amino acids. Germline values: CDR1 SEHNR, CDR2 FQNEAQ (reference sequence). CDR3: CASSLTSSGTDTQYF. For the CDR3, the DNA is TGTGCCAGCAGCTTGACTAGTTCTGGAACAGATACGCAGTATTTT.

This chain uses TRBV6-5 with TRBJ1-5, with 8 bases that match TRBD1. V was clipped by 5 bases and J by 7 bases; unmatched bases: 7. Per germline, CDR1 MNHEY and CDR2 SVGAGI. The CDR3 extends over 14 amino acids. The CDR3 spells CASSGQGVSQPQHF. DNA of the CDR3: TGTGCCAGCAGTGGACAGGGCGTGTCCCAGCCCCAGCATTTT.

The chain couples TRBV5-1 to TRBJ2-5; 8 bases line up with TRBD1. Germline V gene sequence: CDR1 SGHRS, CDR2 YFSETQ. After removal of 0 bases from V and 5 bases from J, the junction contained 9 bases not matched to a gene. The length of the CDR3 is 16 residues. The CDR3 DNA reads as TGCGCCAGCAGCTTGGCAGGCAGGGGGCTAGGGGAGACCCAGTACTTC. It is translated as CASSLAGRGLGETQYF.

This sequence joins TRBV7-9 and TRBJ2-7; TRBD1 is a possible D gene (5 bases). The CDR3 spans 13 residues. The germline V gene encodes CDR1 SEHNR and CDR2 FQNEAQ (reference sequence). V lost 5 bases to trimming and J lost 5 bases, with 13 bases between them. CDR3 sequence: CASSDVLGDEQYF. CDR3 sequence (DNA): TGTGCCAGCAGCGACGTGTTAGGGGACGAGCAGTACTTC.

This clone was seen once. DNA of the CDR3: TGTGCCATCAGTGAGAGGCCCACCAGGGGGTTGCTGAACACTGAAGCTTTCTTT. Translation: CAISERPTRGLLNTEAFF. This chain joins TRBV10-3 and TRBJ1-1; 7 bases align to TRBD1. Germline CDR1 reads ENHRY; CDR2 reads SYGVKD. Trimming cost V 2 bases and J 0 bases; bases outside gene matches: 12. The CDR3 spans 18 residues.

The chain links TRBV6-6 to TRBJ2-7, with TRBD1 identical over 9 bases. The trim removed 5 bases at V and 6 bases at J, leaving 11 bases unmatched. CDR3 length equals 15 residues. CDR1 MNHNY and CDR2 SVGAGI come from the germline V gene (reference sequence). CDR3 bases: TGTGCCAGCAGTAACCCGGGACAGGGAACCGGCGAGCAGTACTTC. Its translation is CASSNPGQGTGEQYF.

This chain's CDR3 is CASSYSGGGEQYF. The CDR3 DNA follows: TGTGCCAGCAGTTACTCGGGCGGGGGGGAGCAGTACTTC. This rearrangement joins TRBV6-5 to TRBJ2-7, with 8 positions matching TRBD2. The germline CDR1 and CDR2 sequences are MNHEY and SVGAGI. There are 13 residues in the CDR3. V was clipped by 0 bases and J by 7 bases; unmatched bases: 2.

Here the CDR3 reads CASSELAGSYNEQFF. The CDR3 DNA follows: TGTGCCAGCAGTGAACTAGCGGGCTCCTACAATGAGCAGTTCTTC. The V gene is TRBV6-1, the J gene TRBJ2-1; 8 nucleotides line up with TRBD2. Germline values: CDR1 MNHNS, CDR2 SASEGT. The J segment lost 0 bases and the V segment lost 2 bases, leaving 0 bases of the junction unmatched. CDR3 length equals 15 residues.

A few counts support this clone. The same CDR3 can be traced to other DNA sequences in this sample. The chain couples TRBV6-1 to TRBJ1-1, with TRBD1 matching over 7 bases. Germline lookup yields CDR1 MNHNS and CDR2 SASEGT. V lost 5 bases, J lost 2 bases, and 5 bases stayed unmatched. The CDR3 sequence is 14 residues long. CDR3 nucleotide sequence: TGTGCCAGCAGTTCCTACAGGGGTAACACTGAAGCTTTCTTT. Its protein product is CASSSYRGNTEAFF.

The gene calls are TRBV11-2 and TRBJ1-1, with D possibly being TRBD1 (6 bases). Germline V lookup: CDR1 SGHAT, CDR2 FQNNGV. Trimming pared 2 bases from V and 0 bases from J, leaving 16 bases between. CDR3 length equals 17 residues. The CDR3 DNA sequence: TGTGCCAGCAGCTTATATCCGCCCCAGGGGATGAACACTGAAGCTTTCTTT. It codes for CASSLYPPQGMNTEAFF. Drawing the rest from reference TRBV11-2 and TRBJ1-1, the complete variable domain is EAGVAQSPRYKIIEKRQSVAFWCNPISGHATLYWYQQILGQGPKLLIQFQNNGVVDDSQLPKDRFSAERLKGVDSTLKIQPAKLEDSAVYLCASSLYPPQGMNTEAFFGQGTRLTVV.

The chain links TRBV27 to TRBJ2-7; TRBD1 might be the D (5 bases). Germline V CDR1 and CDR2: MNHEY, SMNVEV (reference sequence). The CDR3 is 15 residues long. Trimming took 2 bases from V and 0 from J, leaving 11 bases between them. Here the CDR3 reads CASSLKGFSSYEQYF. In DNA form, the CDR3 reads TGTGCCAGCAGTTTAAAGGGGTTTAGCTCCTACGAGCAGTACTTC.